This TCR beta chain was observed in a study of blood T cells in healthy people across ages. Combining a sample-barcoded 5' primer with a J-beta primer mix, a second PCR ran for about 7 to 11 cycles. Carrying 12 random nucleotides, a template-switch adaptor labeled each individual cDNA molecule. TCRdb recomputed calls from the 5' RACE reads with MiXCR, one row per CDR3 protein. In the table there are about 640,000 distinct CDR3 sequences, roughly three fifths of which are singletons. Germline V CDR1 and CDR2: SGHVS, FQNEAQ. The CDR3 covers 16 residues. V was clipped by 0 bases and J by 0 bases; unmatched bases: 5. The individuals who served as donors were healthy Caucasians living in Russia, aged about 6 to 100. The total RNA that was extracted per sample amounted to at least 5 micrograms.

The sequencing sample was made of blood. This clonotype originated in a man between 60 and 75 years old in good health. The J gene is TRBJ2-7, the V gene TRBV7-8; 7 bases are shared with TRBD1. CDR3 nucleotide sequence: TGTGCCAGCAGCTTAGCAGGGGCAGGGGGCTCCTACGAGCAGTACTTC. It translates to CASSLAGAGGSYEQYF.